This TCR beta chain was retrieved from a study of blood T cell repertoires in COVID-19. The wider study: Donors in the United States, Italy and Spain gave samples during acute or convalescent COVID-19.

Libraries were prepared by immunoSEQ multiplex PCR; TCRdb keeps only in-frame clonotypes and omits some of them. The table includes some 200,000 clones, around 85% detected once. The sample was peripheral blood. The TCR sequence derives from a woman aged 80 or older with acute or convalescent COVID-19.

CDR3: CSGQRGDTEAFF. The DNA for the CDR3 is TGCAGCGGTCAAAGGGGCGACACTGAAGCTTTCTTT. The chain uses TRBV29-1 and TRBJ1-1; D possibly corresponds to TRBD1 (5 bases). CDR3 length: 12 residues. Germline V gene sequence: CDR1 SQVTM, CDR2 ANQGSEA. Trimming took off 7 bases at V and 3 bases at J, with 12 bases between the two ends.